The text below deals with one T cell receptor beta chain. Its antigen is not known. The sample originates from a study of CD4 T cells in relation to SARS-CoV-2 and coronaviruses. Trimming cost V 5 bases and J 8 bases, with 24 bases left between them. CDR1 LNHDA and CDR2 SQIVND come from the germline V gene (reference sequence). CDR3 length: 17 amino acids. Before the COVID-19 pandemic, during about 2011-2018, CD4+ T cells were taken from unexposed donors. The cells were cultured for less than twelve days before CD4+ T cells were isolated. This table comes from immunoSEQ multiplex PCR, and its TCRdb copy is limited to in-frame clones, with some not included. The sample lists approximately 25,000 clones, 76% occurring once.

The material sequenced was CD4+ T cells from PBMCs, cultured in vitro. The gene calls are TRBV19 and TRBJ1-4, with a possible D match to TRBD1 (6 bases). The receptor comes from a human donor in good health. In nucleotides, the CDR3 is TGTGCCAGTAGTTACTACGGGACAACGTTTCCTGGAGAAAAACTGTTTTTT. Translated, it gives CASSYYGTTFPGEKLFF.